This T cell receptor beta chain comes out of a study of tumor-infiltrating lymphocytes in primary liver carcinoma. Overall study context: Donors had hepatocellular carcinoma or combined HCC and intrahepatic cholangiocarcinoma.

This CDR3 contains 14 residues. Trimming pared 1 base from V and 6 bases from J, leaving 12 bases between. Germline V gene sequence: CDR1 SEHNR, CDR2 FQNEAQ (reference sequence). From around 0.5 ug of total RNA, TCR beta-specific cDNA was reverse-transcribed using a constant-region primer. For TCR beta, libraries were produced by three nested multiplex PCR rounds using slightly modified ARM-PCR. Each of the first two PCR rounds ran approximately 9 cycles with TRBV1-TRBV30 forward and C-beta reverse primers. TCRdb re-analysed the multiplex PCR reads in MiXCR, keeping a single row per CDR3 protein. The profile shows 90,000 to 100,000 distinct CDR3 sequences, more than 60% of them singletons. This clonotype was picked up a small number of times. It was from roughly 20-30 mg of unsorted bulk tissue that RNA and DNA were co-extracted. Cases comprised patients with primary liver carcinoma who received surgical resection.

This clonotype originated in a woman aged 55-69 years with primary liver carcinoma and hepatitis B virus infection. The rearrangement links TRBV7-9 to TRBJ1-1, with D possibly being TRBD1 (5 bases). Sequencing was done on a sample of liver tumor tissue from sampling region 5. Subset of the sample: tumor region T5, tumor centre. In nucleotides, the CDR3 is TGTGCCAGCAGCTTAGAGGTTGACAGCGCTGAAGCTTTCTTT. Translating it yields CASSLEVDSAEAFF. The whole variable domain, filled in from reference TRBV7-9 and TRBJ1-1, reads DTGVSQNPRHKITKRGQNVTFRCDPISEHNRLYWYRQTLGQGPEFLTYFQNEAQLEKSRLLSDRFSAERPKGSFSTLEIQRTEQGDSAMYLCASSLEVDSAEAFFGQGTRLTVV.